These 4 T cell receptor beta chains were sequenced from one sample in a study of human T cells and chemical hapten exposure. TCRdb re-called the RACE reads with MiXCR, one entry per CDR3 protein. The sample consists of 100,000 to 150,000 distinct CDR3 sequences, approximately 12% of them appearing once. Time point specified: pre-sensitization, week 0. Treatment defined: therapeutic diphenylcyclopropenone sensitization with weekly scalp DPC. The sequenced sample was whole blood, obtained in connection with sensitization to the hapten diphenylcyclopropenone (DPC). The receptors were sampled from a woman between 18 and 29 years old with alopecia areata. Some clones in this sample may be carry-over from other donors' samples.

This clonotype was observed a handful of times. V gene TRBV6-6 combines with J gene TRBJ1-3; tentatively, D is TRBD1 (6 bases). Trimming shortened V by 0 bases and J by 4 bases, and 13 bases separated the two germline ends. Germline CDR1 and CDR2: MNHNY and SVGAGI (reference sequence). This CDR3 region has 16 residues. The CDR3 loop is CASSYSTGARGNTIYF. DNA for the CDR3: TGTGCCAGCAGTTACTCGACGGGGGCTAGAGGAAACACCATATATTTT.

Only a few counts were recorded for this clonotype. The J gene is TRBJ2-7, the V gene TRBV28; D is ambiguous. V was trimmed by 3 bases and J by 3 bases, leaving 9 bases between them. There are 13 residues in the CDR3. In germline, CDR1 is MDHEN, CDR2 SYDVKM. CDR3 sequence reads: CASSFGNSYEQYF. The DNA of the CDR3 is TGTGCCAGCAGTTTCGGAAACAGCTACGAGCAGTACTTC.

Only a few counts were recorded for this clonotype. V is TRBV7-9 and J is TRBJ2-4, with D perhaps matching TRBD1 or TRBD2 (5 bases each). Trimming took off 4 bases at V and 3 bases at J, with 13 bases between the two ends. The CDR3 is made up of 15 amino acids. Germline V gives CDR1 SEHNR, CDR2 FQNEAQ (reference sequence). Here the CDR3 DNA reads TGTGCCAGCAGCTCCGAGGGGTATTTCAAAAACATTCAGTACTTC. This translates into CASSSEGYFKNIQYF.

The genes are TRBV29-1 and TRBJ2-2; perhaps TRBD2 as D (6 bases). Trimming pared 4 bases from V and 4 bases from J, leaving 10 bases between. Germline-derived CDR1 and CDR2 are SQVTM and ANQGSEA. The CDR3 sequence is 13 residues long. The CDR3 reads CSVGVGGTGELFF. The DNA of the CDR3 is TGCAGCGTTGGTGTGGGGGGCACCGGGGAGCTGTTTTTT.